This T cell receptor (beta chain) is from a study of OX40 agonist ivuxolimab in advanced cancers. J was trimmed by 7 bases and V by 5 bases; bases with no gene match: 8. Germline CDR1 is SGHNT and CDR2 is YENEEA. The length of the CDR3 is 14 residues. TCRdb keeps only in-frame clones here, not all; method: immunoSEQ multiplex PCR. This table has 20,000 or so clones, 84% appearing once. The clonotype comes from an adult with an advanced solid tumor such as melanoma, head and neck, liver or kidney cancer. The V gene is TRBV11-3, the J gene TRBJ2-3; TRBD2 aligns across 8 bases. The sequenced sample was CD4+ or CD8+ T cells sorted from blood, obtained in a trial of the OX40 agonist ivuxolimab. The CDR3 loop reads CASSQAGAANTQYF. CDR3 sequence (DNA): TGTGCCAGCAGCCAAGCGGGAGCGGCGAATACGCAGTATTTT.